This is a list of T cell receptor beta chains from one sample in a study of regulatory T cells in long-lasting Graves disease. One entry per CDR3 protein results from TCRdb running MiXCR on the multiplex PCR reads. The sample has fewer than 400,000 distinct CDR3 sequences, roughly a fifth seen once. The sequencing used peripheral blood mononuclear cells (PBMCs), collected when the disease was refractory, from a patient treated with antithyroid drugs. The receptors come from a female donor with Graves disease. Both conserved end residues are part of each CDR3. D genes are given only for firm matches. A clone size is listed for some rows: how often the clone was seen (once, few, many), or a class if it is expanded.

>TRBJ1-2|many|.|TRBV7-2
CASSLSGQANYGYTF
TGTGCCAGCAGCTTGTCAGGGCAAGCTAACTATGGCTACACCTTC
>TRBJ1-6|.|.|TRBV5-1
CASSLEGGRSYNSPLHF
TGCGCCAGCAGCTTGGAAGGGGGAAGGTCCTATAATTCACCCCTCCACTTT
>TRBJ1-2|.|.|TRBV25-1
CASSESKGKYGYTF
TGTGCCAGCAGTGAATCCAAGGGGAAATATGGCTACACCTTC
>TRBJ1-5|many|.|TRBV7-2
CASSITGTTNQPQHF
TGTGCCAGCAGCATAACCGGGACAACAAATCAGCCCCAGCATTTT
>TRBJ1-4|many|TRBD1|TRBV7-9
CASSLASDGTGRLFF
TGTGCCAGCAGCTTAGCTTCGGACGGGACAGGGAGGTTGTTTTTT
>TRBJ2-1|few|.|TRBV24-1
CATSDLWGTNEQFF
TGTGCCACCAGTGATTTGTGGGGGACTAATGAGCAGTTCTTC
>TRBJ1-1|many|.|TRBV11-3
CASSPQWGVSEAFF
TGTGCCAGCAGCCCACAATGGGGGGTTTCTGAAGCTTTCTTT
>TRBJ2-5|few|TRBD2|TRBV5-5
CASSWGLAGGETQYF
TGTGCCAGCAGCTGGGGACTAGCGGGGGGAGAGACCCAGTACTTC
>TRBJ2-5|many|.|TRBV11-2
CASSLVGGLQETQYF
TGTGCCAGCAGCTTAGTGGGTGGCCTCCAAGAGACCCAGTACTTC
>TRBJ1-1|.|.|TRBV19
CASSIRANTEAFF
TGTGCCAGTAGTATCCGGGCGAACACTGAAGCTTTCTTT
>TRBJ1-2|many|TRBD1|TRBV5-1
CASSLVGTGGLGYTF
TGCGCCAGCAGCTTGGTTGGGACAGGGGGCCTCGGCTACACCTTC
>TRBJ2-7|.|.|TRBV4-3
CASSPSPTGPYEQYF
TGCGCCAGCAGCCCAAGCCCTACAGGGCCCTACGAGCAGTACTTC
>TRBJ2-7|.|.|TRBV5-1
CASSLSFGAYEQYF
TGCGCCAGCAGCTTGTCATTCGGTGCCTACGAGCAGTACTTC
>TRBJ2-4|many|.|TRBV28
CASRYPTTNIQYF
TGTGCCAGCAGATACCCGACTACAAACATTCAGTACTTC
>TRBJ1-1|many|TRBD1|TRBV5-1
CASSSTGVWTTEAFF
TGCGCCAGCAGCTCGACAGGGGTGTGGACCACTGAAGCTTTCTTT
>TRBJ2-7|many|.|TRBV6-2/TRBV6-3
CASRWTALPSYEQYF
TGTGCCAGCAGATGGACGGCGCTACCGTCCTACGAGCAGTACTTC
>TRBJ2-2|.|.|TRBV3-1
CASSQTPPGVGELFF
TGTGCCAGCAGCCAAACCCCGCCGGGGGTCGGGGAGCTGTTTTTT
>TRBJ2-3|many|.|TRBV11-3
CASSKIGDTQYF
TGTGCCAGCAGCAAAATAGGAGATACGCAGTATTTT
>TRBJ1-1|few|.|TRBV5-1
CASSFKSWTADTEAFF
TGCGCCAGCAGCTTCAAAAGTTGGACAGCGGACACTGAAGCTTTCTTT
>TRBJ2-4|many|.|TRBV7-2
CASSFPNKNIQYF
TGTGCCAGCAGCTTCCCTAACAAAAACATTCAGTACTTC
>TRBJ1-5|.|TRBD1|TRBV6-1
CASSHRGRSNQPQHF
TGTGCCAGCAGCCACAGGGGGCGAAGCAATCAGCCCCAGCATTTT
>TRBJ2-5|many|.|TRBV28
CASRWDAQETQYF
TGTGCCAGCAGGTGGGACGCGCAAGAGACCCAGTACTTC
>TRBJ1-2|many|TRBD1|TRBV12-5
CASGLTTGDLGYTF
TGTGCTAGTGGTTTGACGACAGGGGACCTTGGCTACACCTTC
>TRBJ1-4|few|.|TRBV19
CASRAGRGYEKLFF
TGTGCCAGTCGTGCGGGGCGTGGATACGAAAAACTGTTTTTT
>TRBJ2-6|.|.|TRBV12-3/TRBV12-4
CASSLALGANVLAF
TGTGCCAGCAGTTTGGCTCTCGGGGCCAACGTCCTGGCTTTC
>TRBJ1-5|.|.|TRBV6-1
CASSATNPGPSNQPQHF
TGTGCCAGCAGTGCCACTAATCCGGGACCAAGCAATCAGCCCCAGCATTTT
>TRBJ2-1|few|.|TRBV12-3/TRBV12-4
CASSLRDSGNEQFF
TGTGCCAGCAGTTTGCGGGACAGTGGCAATGAGCAGTTCTTC
>TRBJ1-2|many|.|TRBV18
CASSPRRAYGYTF
TGTGCCAGCAGCCCGCGCAGGGCCTATGGCTACACCTTC
>TRBJ1-2|once|.|TRBV4-1
CASSQEERVGYTF
TGCGCCAGCAGCCAAGAGGAAAGGGTCGGCTACACCTTC
>TRBJ2-7|.|TRBD2|TRBV20-1
CSARWERGTSGYEQYF
TGCAGTGCTAGATGGGAGAGAGGGACTAGCGGCTACGAGCAGTACTTC
>TRBJ2-7|few|.|TRBV6-1
CASSHADEQYF
TGTGCCAGCAGTCACGCAGACGAGCAGTACTTC
>TRBJ2-3|.|.|TRBV5-6
CASSPGAEDTQYF
TGTGCCAGCAGCCCCGGGGCCGAGGATACGCAGTATTTT
>TRBJ2-3|.|TRBD2|TRBV7-8
CASSLERLAGGGDTQYF
TGTGCCAGCAGCTTAGAGAGACTAGCGGGGGGTGGAGATACGCAGTATTTT
>TRBJ2-1|.|TRBD2|TRBV6-1
CASILAGGSYEQFF
TGTGCCAGCATCTTGGCGGGGGGGTCTTATGAGCAGTTCTTC
>TRBJ1-2|.|.|TRBV4-1
CASSQPVGGDGYTF
TGCGCCAGCAGCCAACCCGTGGGGGGAGATGGCTACACCTTC
>TRBJ2-2|many|TRBD2|TRBV20-1
CSAGLAGTTGELFF
TGCAGTGCTGGACTAGCGGGAACCACCGGGGAGCTGTTTTTT
>TRBJ1-2|.|TRBD1|TRBV18
CASSPGTEGYTF
TGTGCCAGCTCACCAGGGACAGAAGGCTACACCTTC
>TRBJ2-7|many|.|TRBV6-1
CASSPRGPTPYPYEQYF
TGTGCCAGCAGTCCCCGAGGGCCTACACCGTACCCCTACGAGCAGTACTTC
>TRBJ1-2|.|TRBD1|TRBV20-1
CSARDRQGAGGYTF
TGCAGTGCTAGAGATCGGCAGGGGGCAGGTGGCTACACCTTC
>TRBJ2-7|many|.|TRBV12-5
CASGLFGGHEQYF
TGTGCTAGTGGTTTGTTTGGTGGGCACGAGCAGTACTTC
>TRBJ2-2|many|.|TRBV7-3
CASSLQRITGELFF
TGTGCCAGCAGCTTACAGCGTATAACCGGGGAGCTGTTTTTT
>TRBJ1-1|many|.|TRBV7-2
CASSSVGGVNTEAFF
TGTGCCAGCAGCTCAGTTGGGGGAGTGAACACTGAAGCTTTCTTT
>TRBJ1-2|many|.|TRBV20-1
CSARDVTGYGYTF
TGCAGTGCTAGGGACGTGACTGGCTATGGCTACACCTTC
>TRBJ2-7|.|.|TRBV13
CASSLGTVGEQYF
TGTGCCAGCAGCTTAGGGACAGTGGGCGAGCAGTACTTC
>TRBJ1-4|many|TRBD1|TRBV7-8
CASSLRGQRPNEKLFF
TGTGCCAGCAGCTTACGGGGACAGAGACCGAATGAAAAACTGTTTTTT
>TRBJ1-4|.|.|TRBV19
CASSIRQGKEKLFF
TGTGCCAGTAGTATTCGGCAGGGCAAGGAAAAACTGTTTTTT
>TRBJ2-1|.|TRBD2|TRBV10-3
CAISGSTRGAGVTHEQFF
TGTGCCATCAGTGGGTCGACTCGGGGAGCGGGAGTAACCCATGAGCAGTTCTTC
>TRBJ2-5|many|.|TRBV20-1
CSARDGRGETQYF
TGCAGTGCTAGAGATGGGAGGGGGGAGACCCAGTACTTC
>TRBJ2-5|many|.|TRBV5-1
CASSLFDGETQYF
TGCGCCAGCAGCCTCTTTGATGGTGAGACCCAGTACTTC
>TRBJ1-5|.|.|TRBV27
CASSLTTEYSNQPQHF
TGTGCCAGCAGTTTAACGACGGAGTATAGCAATCAGCCCCAGCATTTT
>TRBJ2-7|.|.|TRBV4-2
CASSQEGPPVGYEQYF
TGTGCCAGCAGCCAAGAAGGCCCGCCCGTAGGCTACGAGCAGTACTTC
>TRBJ1-2|.|.|TRBV19
CASAHVSSFNYGYTF
TGTGCCAGCGCTCATGTGTCCTCCTTTAACTATGGCTACACCTTC